A selection of T cell receptor beta chains follows, all from one sample in a study of blood T cell repertoires in COVID-19. Method: immunoSEQ multiplex PCR; TCRdb's copy keeps in-frame clones and lacks some. The table lists about 72,000 clones, around 85% of them singletons. The sequencing sample was made of peripheral blood. These receptor sequences come from a woman older than 75 with active or convalescent COVID-19. Each CDR3 is given with its conserved first and last residue. Each record gives: clone size, D gene, J gene, V gene, CDR3 protein, CDR3 DNA. D genes are given only for firm matches. Part of the rows lack a size; the others show once, few, many or a class for expanded clones.

>NA|NA|TRBJ2-5|TRBV7-9
CASSKGDVETQYF
TGTGCCAGCTCGAAAGGAGATGTGGAGACCCAGTACTTC
>NA|TRBD1|TRBJ1-5|TRBV19
CASSLPKGGQGGNQPQHF
TGTGCCAGTAGCCTCCCAAAGGGGGGACAGGGTGGCAATCAGCCCCAGCATTTT
>NA|TRBD1|TRBJ2-2|TRBV19
CASYSGTGYPGELFF
TGTGCCAGCTACTCCGGGACAGGGTACCCCGGGGAGCTGTTTTTT
>NA|NA|TRBJ2-3|TRBV9
CASSVAGTDTQYF
TGTGCCAGCAGCGTAGCAGGCACAGATACGCAGTATTTT
>NA|NA|TRBJ1-4|TRBV6-6
CASSTGHLNEKLFF
TGTGCCAGCAGTACGGGACACCTTAATGAAAAACTGTTTTTT
>NA|TRBD1|TRBJ1-2|TRBV30
CAWSVLTGGPQDGYTF
TGTGCCTGGAGTGTCCTCACAGGGGGACCCCAGGATGGCTACACCTTC
>few|NA|TRBJ1-2|TRBV6-5
CASAGVIGYTF
TGTGCCAGCGCCGGGGTTATCGGCTACACCTTC
>NA|NA|TRBJ2-5|TRBV28
CASSLDSKTQYF
TGTGCCAGCAGTTTAGACAGCAAGACCCAGTACTTC
>few|NA|TRBJ1-6|TRBV7-8
CASSLEYGRGSSPLHF
TGTGCCAGCAGCTTAGAGTATGGCAGGGGTAGTTCACCCCTCCACTTT
>NA|NA|TRBJ2-5|TRBV11-1
CASSSGGAVETQYF
TGTGCCAGCAGCTCCGGGGGTGCAGTGGAGACCCAGTACTTC